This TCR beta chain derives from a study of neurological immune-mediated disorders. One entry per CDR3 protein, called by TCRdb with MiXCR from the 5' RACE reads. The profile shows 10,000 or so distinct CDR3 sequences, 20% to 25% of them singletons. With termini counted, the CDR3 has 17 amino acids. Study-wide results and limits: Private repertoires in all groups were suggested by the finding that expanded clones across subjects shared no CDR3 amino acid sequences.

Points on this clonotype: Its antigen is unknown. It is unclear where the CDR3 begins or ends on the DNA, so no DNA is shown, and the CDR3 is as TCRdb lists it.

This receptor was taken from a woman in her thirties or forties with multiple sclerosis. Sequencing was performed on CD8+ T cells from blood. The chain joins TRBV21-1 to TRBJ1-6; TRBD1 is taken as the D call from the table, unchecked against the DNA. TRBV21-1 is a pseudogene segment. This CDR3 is CASSKVAGGAWNSPLHF.